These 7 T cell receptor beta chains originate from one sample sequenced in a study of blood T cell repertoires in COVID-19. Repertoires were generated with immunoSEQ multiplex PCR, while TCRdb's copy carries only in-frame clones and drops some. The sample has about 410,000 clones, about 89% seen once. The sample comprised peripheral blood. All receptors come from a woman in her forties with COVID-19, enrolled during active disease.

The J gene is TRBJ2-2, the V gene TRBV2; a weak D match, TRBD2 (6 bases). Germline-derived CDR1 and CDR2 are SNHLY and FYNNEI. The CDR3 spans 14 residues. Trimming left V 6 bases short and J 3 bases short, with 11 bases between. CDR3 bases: TGTGCCAGCAGCCCGGGACTTCACACCGGGGAGCTGTTTTTT. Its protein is CASSPGLHTGELFF.

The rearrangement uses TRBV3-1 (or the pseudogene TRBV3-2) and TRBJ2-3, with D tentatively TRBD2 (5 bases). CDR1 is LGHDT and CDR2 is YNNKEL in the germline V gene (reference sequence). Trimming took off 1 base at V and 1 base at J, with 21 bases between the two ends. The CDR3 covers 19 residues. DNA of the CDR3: TGTGCCAGCAGCCAAGGAAGAGGGAGAGGCGGTTGGGGCACAGATACGCAGTATTTT. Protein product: CASSQGRGRGGWGTDTQYF.

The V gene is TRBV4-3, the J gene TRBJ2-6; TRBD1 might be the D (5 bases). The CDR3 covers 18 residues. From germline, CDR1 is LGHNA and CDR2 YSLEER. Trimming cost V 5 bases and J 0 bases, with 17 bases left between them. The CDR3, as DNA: TGCGCCAGCAGCTTCCGCAGGGATCTCCTCTCTGGGGCCAACGTCCTGACTTTC. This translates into CASSFRRDLLSGANVLTF.

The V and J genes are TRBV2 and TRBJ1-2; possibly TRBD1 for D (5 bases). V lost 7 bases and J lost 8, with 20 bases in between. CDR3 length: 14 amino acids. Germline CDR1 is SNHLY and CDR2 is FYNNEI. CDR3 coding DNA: TGTGCCAGCATCTTAAGCGGGACGGGGGGAGGCTACACCTTC. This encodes CASILSGTGGGYTF. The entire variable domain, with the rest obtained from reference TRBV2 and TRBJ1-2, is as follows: EPEVTQTPSHQVTQMGQEVILRCVPISNHLYFYWYRQILGQKVEFLVSFYNNEISEKSEIFDDQFSVERPDGSNFTLKIRSTKLEDSAMYFCASILSGTGGGYTFGSGTRLTVV.

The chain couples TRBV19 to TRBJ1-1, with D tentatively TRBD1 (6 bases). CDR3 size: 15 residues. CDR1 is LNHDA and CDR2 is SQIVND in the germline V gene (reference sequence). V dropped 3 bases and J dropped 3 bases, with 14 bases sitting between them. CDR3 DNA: TGTGCCAGTAGTATGGTCGGGACACCCTACACTGAAGCTTTCTTT. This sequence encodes CASSMVGTPYTEAFF.

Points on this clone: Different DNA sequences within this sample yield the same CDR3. The DNA for the CDR3 is TGTGCCAGCAGCCCCGGACAGGGTAATCAGCCCCAGCATTTT. Residues: CASSPGQGNQPQHF. The rearrangement joins TRBV28 to TRBJ1-5, with 8 positions matching TRBD1. Germline lookup yields CDR1 MDHEN and CDR2 SYDVKM. CDR3 length equals 14 residues. V lost 6 bases, J lost 4 bases, and 5 bases stayed unmatched.

This CDR3 is CASSYGPHTEAFF. CDR3 nucleotides: TGTGCCAGCAGTTATGGGCCGCACACTGAAGCTTTCTTT. The rearrangement uses TRBV3-1 (or the pseudogene TRBV3-2) and TRBJ1-1; no reliable D call. Looked up from germline, CDR1 is LGHDT and CDR2 is YNNKEL (reference sequence). CDR3 length: 13 residues. Trimming pared 6 bases from V and 3 bases from J, leaving 11 bases between.